The rows below give T cell receptor beta chains drawn from one sample of a study of blood T cell repertoires in COVID-19. Method: immunoSEQ multiplex PCR; TCRdb's copy keeps in-frame clones and lacks some. The sample carries under 150,000 clones, 70% to 90% recorded once. The source material was peripheral blood. The source is a man between 65 and 85 years old with active COVID-19. The CDR3 runs from the conserved cysteine through the conserved F or W. The D gene is left open where the match is weak. Clone size is stated in some rows and not others, as once, few, many or a class when expanded.

D	V	size	J	CDR3	DNA
TRBD1	TRBV19	NA	TRBJ1-5	CASSTGTDNQPQHF	TGTGCCAGTAGTACCGGGACAGACAATCAGCCCCAGCATTTT
TRBD2	TRBV6-5	NA	TRBJ2-7	CASSYSSGSVNEQYF	TGTGCCAGCAGTTACTCGAGCGGGAGTGTGAACGAGCAGTACTTC
NA	TRBV28	NA	TRBJ1-5	CASQRGYQPQHF	TGTGCCAGCCAGCGGGGTTATCAGCCCCAGCATTTT
NA	TRBV24-1	NA	TRBJ1-5	CATSRAGTPDNQPQHF	TGTGCCACCAGTAGGGCCGGGACACCAGACAATCAGCCCCAGCATTTT
NA	TRBV14	NA	TRBJ1-6	CASSQDSGGVASPLHF	TGTGCCAGCAGCCAAGATAGTGGCGGGGTGGCCTCACCCCTCCACTTT
NA	TRBV6-2/TRBV6-3	NA	TRBJ1-5	CASSYSGRGQPQHF	TGTGCCAGCAGTTACTCGGGCAGGGGACAGCCCCAGCATTTT
NA	TRBV21-1	NA	TRBJ1-2	CASSNRRDYGYTF	TGTGCCAGCAGCAATAGGAGGGACTATGGCTACACCTTC
TRBD1	TRBV9	NA	TRBJ2-3	CASSVPRDRGEDTQYF	TGTGCCAGCAGCGTCCCCCGGGACAGGGGCGAGGATACGCAGTATTTT
NA	TRBV7-8	NA	TRBJ1-3	CASSGSMEVSGNTIYF	TGTGCCAGCAGCGGGAGCATGGAAGTCTCTGGAAACACCATATATTTT
TRBD2	TRBV6-6	once	TRBJ2-1	CASSRGPQGLNSNEQFF	TGTGCCAGCAGTCGGGGTCCCCAGGGACTAAACTCGAATGAGCAGTTCTTC
TRBD1	TRBV15	NA	TRBJ1-2	CATSRDFGTDNYGYTF	TGTGCCACCAGCAGAGATTTCGGGACAGATAACTATGGCTACACCTTC
TRBD1	TRBV3-1/TRBV3-2	NA	TRBJ2-7	CASSQGQGGAEQYF	TGTGCCAGCAGCCAAGGACAGGGTGGGGCCGAGCAGTACTTC
TRBD1	TRBV5-1	NA	TRBJ2-5	CASSFASGQGRETQYF	TGCGCCAGCAGCTTTGCGTCGGGACAGGGACGAGAGACCCAGTACTTC
NA	TRBV27	NA	TRBJ2-4	CASSLAGLAKNIQYF	TGTGCCAGCAGTTTGGCGGGTCTAGCCAAAAACATTCAGTACTTC
TRBD1	TRBV10-1	NA	TRBJ1-4	CASNGQGATNEKLFF	TGCGCCAGCAACGGACAGGGGGCAACTAATGAAAAACTGTTTTTT
NA	TRBV9	NA	TRBJ2-2	CASSVDLPNTGELFF	TGTGCCAGCAGCGTGGACTTACCGAACACCGGGGAGCTGTTTTTT
NA	TRBV30	NA	TRBJ2-1	CAWSVHDNEQFF	TGTGCCTGGAGTGTACATGACAATGAGCAGTTCTTC
TRBD2	TRBV5-1	NA	TRBJ2-1	CASTPSATSGKDEQFF	TGCGCCAGCACCCCTTCAGCGACTAGCGGGAAGGATGAGCAGTTCTTC
NA	TRBV5-1	NA	TRBJ2-3	CASSLRGLSTDTQYF	TGCGCCAGCAGCTTGAGGGGATTGAGCACAGATACGCAGTATTTT
TRBD2	TRBV4-1	NA	TRBJ2-3	CASSQGPGSSGLITDTQYF	TGCGCCAGCAGCCAAGGGCCTGGGTCTAGCGGACTAATCACAGATACGCAGTATTTT
NA	TRBV19	NA	TRBJ2-6	CASSGLQTGANVLTF	TGTGCCAGTAGTGGGCTCCAAACTGGGGCCAACGTCCTGACTTTC
NA	TRBV6-2/TRBV6-3	once	TRBJ1-1	CASSIQGPTEAFF	TGTGCCAGCAGCATACAGGGCCCCACTGAAGCTTTCTTT
TRBD1	TRBV24-1	NA	TRBJ2-2	CATSDPGQGPTGELFF	TGTGCCACCAGTGACCCCGGACAGGGACCCACCGGGGAGCTGTTTTTT
TRBD2	TRBV18	NA	TRBJ2-1	CASSPSLAGGGNEQFF	TGTGCCAGCTCACCTTCTCTAGCGGGAGGGGGCAATGAGCAGTTCTTC
NA	TRBV21-1	NA	TRBJ1-4	CASSKIASDREVF	TGTGCCAGCAGCAAAATTGCATCCGACAGGGAAGTTTTT
TRBD2	TRBV9	once	TRBJ2-1	CASSVGGTSGFEQFF	TGTGCCAGCAGCGTAGGTGGGACTAGCGGTTTTGAGCAGTTCTTC
TRBD1	TRBV9	NA	TRBJ1-2	CASSVTGGELRGYTF	TGTGCCAGCAGCGTAACAGGGGGCGAGCTGCGGGGCTACACCTTC
NA	TRBV5-1	NA	TRBJ2-2	CASSFRVGAGELFF	TGCGCCAGCAGCTTCCGAGTGGGCGCCGGGGAGCTGTTTTTT
TRBD2	TRBV28	NA	TRBJ2-1	CASSITGLAGIEQFF	TGTGCCAGCAGTATAACGGGACTAGCGGGGATTGAGCAGTTCTTC
NA	TRBV24-1	NA	TRBJ2-2	CATSDLPWERTNTGELFF	TGTGCCACCAGTGACCTCCCCTGGGAGCGCACTAACACCGGGGAGCTGTTTTTT
TRBD1	TRBV28	NA	TRBJ1-5	CASSPAGGHQPQHF	TGTGCCAGCAGCCCCGCAGGGGGTCATCAGCCCCAGCATTTT
NA	TRBV28	NA	TRBJ1-2	CASSRGDGNYGYTF	TGTGCCAGCAGTCGGGGGGACGGAAACTATGGCTACACCTTC
NA	TRBV28	NA	TRBJ1-2	CASSVQSYYGYTF	TGTGCCAGCAGCGTCCAAAGCTACTATGGCTACACCTTC
NA	TRBV27	NA	TRBJ1-1	CASSSKLRAVGTEAFF	TGTGCCAGCAGTTCGAAACTCAGGGCCGTGGGGACTGAAGCTTTCTTT
TRBD1	TRBV6-1	NA	TRBJ2-7	CASSERDRYEQYF	TGTGCCAGCAGTGAAAGGGACAGATACGAGCAGTACTTC
TRBD2	TRBV5-4	NA	TRBJ2-7	CASSLPGGPYEQYF	TGTGCCAGCAGCTTGCCGGGAGGGCCCTACGAGCAGTACTTC
TRBD1	TRBV2	NA	TRBJ1-1	CASSERDRNTEAFF	TGTGCCAGCAGTGAAAGGGACAGGAACACTGAAGCTTTCTTT
TRBD1	TRBV7-2	NA	TRBJ1-1	CASTTQGQVPTEAFF	TGTGCCAGCACAACCCAAGGACAGGTCCCCACTGAAGCTTTCTTT
NA	TRBV2	NA	TRBJ2-1	CASSEAQGRDNEQFF	TGTGCCAGCAGTGAAGCGCAGGGGCGAGACAATGAGCAGTTCTTC
NA	TRBV6-1	NA	TRBJ1-2	CASSEGGTVVGYTF	TGTGCCAGCAGTGAGGGGGGGACGGTCGTTGGCTACACCTTC
TRBD2	TRBV5-1	NA	TRBJ2-1	CASSPTGTSGSGEQFF	TGCGCCAGCAGCCCCACCGGGACTAGCGGGAGTGGTGAGCAGTTCTTC
TRBD1	TRBV7-9	few	TRBJ1-1	CASSFRQGKNTEAFF	TGTGCCAGCAGCTTCCGACAGGGGAAGAACACTGAAGCTTTCTTT
NA	TRBV14	NA	TRBJ1-4	CASSLRYRDPNEKLFF	TGTGCCAGCAGCCTGCGATACAGGGATCCTAATGAAAAACTGTTTTTT
NA	TRBV7-9	NA	TRBJ2-1	CASSLEYRRENEQFF	TGTGCCAGCAGCTTAGAATATAGACGGGAGAATGAGCAGTTCTTC
TRBD2	TRBV5-1	NA	TRBJ2-1	CASSAGTSGANEQFF	TGCGCCAGCAGCGCAGGGACTAGCGGCGCTAATGAGCAGTTCTTC
NA	TRBV7-9	NA	TRBJ2-6	CASSLYAGANVLTF	TGTGCCAGCAGCTTATATGCTGGGGCCAACGTCCTGACTTTC
NA	TRBV18	NA	TRBJ1-1	CASSPREMNTEAFF	TGTGCCAGCTCACCACGAGAGATGAACACTGAAGCTTTCTTT
TRBD2	TRBV9	NA	TRBJ2-3	CASSVNIYGAGVEADTQYF	TGTGCCAGCAGCGTAAATATCTACGGAGCGGGAGTAGAGGCAGATACGCAGTATTTT